This TCR beta chain was sequenced for a study of cytomegalovirus exposure and HLA in healthy donors. Overall study: The study's early data release held roughly 90 million unique TCRs from HLA-typed donors.

In regard to this clone: Its specificity is unknown.

With 60 Vbeta and 13 Jbeta primers, the PCR was carried out. Assay used: immunoSEQ multiplex PCR; TCRdb lists only in-frame clones, some missing. The top ten clones hold 2.5% to 3.5% of a sample with about 130,000 clones, around 74% of them seen once. Study-wide findings and caveats: TCR beta sequences reportedly predicted most subjects' HLA-A and HLA-B alleles accurately. TCR beta chains numbering approximately 150 were designated cytomegalovirus-associated. Later work associated around 18,000 TCR beta sequences with HLA alleles at 0.05 false discovery rate.

V shed 6 bases, J shed 4 bases, and the junction held 7 bases outside the gene matches. Germline CDR1 SGHAT, CDR2 FQDESV (reference sequence). The CDR3 is made up of 15 amino acids. This chain joins TRBV11-1 and TRBJ2-1, with TRBD2 matching 9 bases. The TCR originated in a man younger than 45 in good health and CMV-seronegative. The specimen was PBMCs. The CDR3 loop reads CASSPGTSPYNEQFF. The CDR3 coding sequence is TGTGCCAGCAGTCCCGGGACTAGCCCGTACAATGAGCAGTTCTTC.